The rows below give T cell receptor beta chains drawn from one sample of a study of cytomegalovirus exposure and HLA in healthy donors. The method was immunoSEQ multiplex PCR; TCRdb's version includes in-frame clones alone and lacks a portion of them. This sample carries 150,000 or so clones, around 68% of them seen once, and the ten largest clones take more than 1.3%. The material sequenced was PBMCs. The receptors here all came from a girl aged 5 to 17 in good health and CMV-seronegative. Both conserved end residues are part of each CDR3. The order of the fields is CDR3 length, V gene, J gene, CDR3 protein.

>16|TRBV7-2|TRBJ2-5
CASSSSGLAGRETQYF
>16|TRBV5-4|TRBJ1-2
CASSLDFGEGLYGYTF
>13|TRBV10-3|TRBJ2-7
CAASGGNSYEQYF
>14|TRBV15|TRBJ1-1
CATSASTGAIEAFF
>12|TRBV5-1|TRBJ2-5
CASRVGQETQYF
>13|TRBV7-8|TRBJ1-2
CASSPTGGYGYTF
>16|TRBV27|TRBJ2-5
CASSPVVAGAGGTQYF
>13|TRBV19|TRBJ2-7
CASSIDRYYEQYF
>14|TRBV12-5|TRBJ1-5
CASGLGQGNQPQHF
>17|TRBV4-1|TRBJ2-7
CASYKGQGMTLAYEQYF
>12|TRBV5-6|TRBJ2-7
CASSLNRARLYF
>15|TRBV5-5|TRBJ1-5
CASSLGQGGNQPQHF
>15|TRBV7-7|TRBJ2-1
CASSLEGLAGDEQFF
>16|TRBV29-1|TRBJ2-2
CSVEEIGTGVGGELFF
>17|TRBV5-6|TRBJ2-7
CASSFSSGGLFAYEQYF
>15|TRBV2|TRBJ1-5
CASSEGAVLGQPQHF
>14|TRBV4-1|TRBJ1-3
CASSQAGSGNTIYF
>18|TRBV4-2|TRBJ2-2
CASSLGLAGGPGTGELFF
>16|TRBV7-6|TRBJ2-1
CASSAEQGPRRYEQFF
>15|TRBV4-1|TRBJ2-2
CASSQETRDTGELFF
>13|TRBV6-5|TRBJ1-2
CASSYSGDYGYTF
>13|TRBV29-1|TRBJ2-7
CSGGAAGSYEQYF
>14|TRBV9|TRBJ1-2
CASSVDLRDYGYTF
>17|TRBV5-1|TRBJ2-1
CASSPRGPDRDRHEQFF
>15|TRBV9|TRBJ1-2
CASSVALGGGYGYTF
>16|TRBV5-1|TRBJ2-2
CASSLAGTGTAGELFF
>13|TRBV9|TRBJ2-7
CASSVGSTYEQYF
>12|TRBV5-1|TRBJ2-7
CASSLNNYEQYF
>16|TRBV6-6|TRBJ2-5
CASLPLLAGVQETQYF